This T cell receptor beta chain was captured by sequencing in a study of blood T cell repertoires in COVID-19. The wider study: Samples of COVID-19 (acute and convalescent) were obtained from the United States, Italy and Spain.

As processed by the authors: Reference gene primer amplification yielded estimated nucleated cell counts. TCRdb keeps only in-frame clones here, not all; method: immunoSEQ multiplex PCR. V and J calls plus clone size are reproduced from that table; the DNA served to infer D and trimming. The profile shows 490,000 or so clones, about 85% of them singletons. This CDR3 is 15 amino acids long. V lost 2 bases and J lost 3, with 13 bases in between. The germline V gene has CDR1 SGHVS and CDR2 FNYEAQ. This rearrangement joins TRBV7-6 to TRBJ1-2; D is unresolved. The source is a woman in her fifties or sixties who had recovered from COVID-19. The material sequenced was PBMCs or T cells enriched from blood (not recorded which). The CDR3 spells CASSLFGRDHYGYTF. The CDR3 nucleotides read TGTGCCAGCAGCTTATTCGGGAGGGATCACTATGGCTACACCTTC.